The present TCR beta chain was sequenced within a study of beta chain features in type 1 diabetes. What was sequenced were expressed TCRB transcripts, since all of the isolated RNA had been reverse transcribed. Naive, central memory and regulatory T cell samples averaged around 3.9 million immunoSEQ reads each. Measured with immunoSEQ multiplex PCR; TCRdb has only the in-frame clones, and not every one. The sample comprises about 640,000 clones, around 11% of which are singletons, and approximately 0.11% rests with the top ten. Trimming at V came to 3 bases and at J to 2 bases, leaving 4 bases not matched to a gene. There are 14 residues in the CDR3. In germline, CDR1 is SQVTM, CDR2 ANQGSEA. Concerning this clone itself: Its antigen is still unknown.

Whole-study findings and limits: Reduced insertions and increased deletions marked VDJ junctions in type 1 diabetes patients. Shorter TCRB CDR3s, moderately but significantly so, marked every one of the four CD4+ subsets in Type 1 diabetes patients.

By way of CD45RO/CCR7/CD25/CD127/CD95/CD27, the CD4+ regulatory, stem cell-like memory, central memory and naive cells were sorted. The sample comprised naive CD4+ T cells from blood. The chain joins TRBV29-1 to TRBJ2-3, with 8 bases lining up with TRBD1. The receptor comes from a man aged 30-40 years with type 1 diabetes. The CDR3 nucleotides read TGCAGCGTTGATCTGGACAGGGTCACAGATACGCAGTATTTT. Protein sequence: CSVDLDRVTDTQYF.